This T cell receptor (beta chain) comes out of a study of beta chain features in type 1 diabetes. Cell sorting via CD45RO/CCR7/CD25/CD127/CD95/CD27 was performed to obtain CD4+ naive, central memory, regulatory and stem cell-like memory cells. Purities in excess of 95% were seen in all sorted populations. The sequenced template was cDNA made from the entire isolated RNA. Several million reads per sample on average were obtained from naive, central memory and regulatory T cell samples. Sequencing was performed with immunoSEQ multiplex PCR; in TCRdb, only in-frame clones are kept and a portion is missing. The sample carries 55,000 to 85,000 clones, 49% recorded once. The CDR3 has 16 amino acids. Trimming cost V 7 bases and J 1 base, with 19 bases left between them. The germline gives CDR1 MNHNY, CDR2 SVGAGI (reference sequence). Study-wide results and caveats: At VDJ recombination sites, type 1 diabetes patients had fewer insertions and more deleted nucleotides. All four CD4+ subsets from Type 1 diabetes patients carried moderately but significantly shorter TCRB CDR3s.

Points on this clone: Antigen unknown.

This chain links TRBV6-6 with TRBJ1-1; D may be TRBD1 (5 bases). The clonotype was recovered from a man between 25 and 39 years old with type 1 diabetes. Sequencing was done on a sample of central memory CD4+ T cells from blood. The CDR3 reads CASTNTGQGSNTEAFF. The CDR3 nucleotides read TGTGCCAGCACCAATACCGGGCAGGGTTCGAACACTGAAGCTTTCTTT.